The 30 T cell receptor beta chains in this list originate from one sample, sequenced in a study of cytomegalovirus exposure and HLA in healthy donors. Researchers ran the PCR with 60 Vbeta and 13 Jbeta primers. The assay was immunoSEQ multiplex PCR, and TCRdb's table has in-frame clones only and misses some. The sample yields roughly 250,000 clones, about four fifths seen once. Material for sequencing was PBMCs. The receptors were sampled from a girl aged 2-10 years in good health and CMV-seronegative.

The rearrangement uses TRBV10-3 and TRBJ1-4; TRBD1 might be the D (5 bases). Germline CDR1 is ENHRY and CDR2 is SYGVKD. This CDR3 is 13 amino acids long. The CDR3 bases are TGTGCAAGTCGAGGAGGGGTTCGGGAAAAACTGTTTTTT. As protein: CASRGGVREKLFF.

This chain joins TRBV6-6 and TRBJ1-6; 7 bases fit TRBD1. In germline, CDR1 is MNHNY, CDR2 SVGAGI (reference sequence). V dropped 4 bases and J dropped 5; count of bases not matched to a gene: 5. The length of the CDR3 is 15 residues. CDR3 in DNA: TGTGCCAGCAGTTCTCCAGGGGGTAATAATTCACCCCTCCACTTT. Translation: CASSSPGGNNSPLHF.

V gene TRBV30 combines with J gene TRBJ2-2; TRBD2 matches at 10 bases. From germline, CDR1 is GTSNPN and CDR2 SVGIG (reference sequence). The CDR3 totals 13 residues. V shed 5 bases, J shed 4 bases, and the junction held 1 base outside the gene matches. The DNA of the CDR3 is TGTGCCTGGGAGCGGGGGGGCACCGGGGAGCTGTTTTTT. It translates to CAWERGGTGELFF.

Turning to this clone: This specimen includes other DNA sequences encoding the same CDR3. The chain joins TRBV27 to TRBJ2-1, with 8 bases identical to TRBD2. CDR1 is MNHEY, CDR2 SMNVEV, per germline (reference sequence). The CDR3 contains 15 residues. V was clipped by 5 bases and J by 4 bases; unmatched bases: 7. The CDR3 here is CASSPAGLVYNEQFF. CDR3 coding DNA: TGTGCCAGCAGTCCCGCGGGACTAGTGTACAATGAGCAGTTCTTC.

The DNA of the CDR3 is TGTGCCAGCAGCTTATGGGATGGGACAGACGCAATTTATAGCAATCAGCCCCAGCATTTT. Amino acid sequence: CASSLWDGTDAIYSNQPQHF. The V call is TRBV7-3, the J call TRBJ1-5; TRBD1 agrees at 7 bases. There are 20 residues in the CDR3. The V and J ends lost 2 bases and 0 bases, in that order; junction bases with no gene match: 16. Germline CDR1 SGHTA, CDR2 FQGTGA.

The chain has TRBV5-4 and TRBJ1-1; D is ambiguous. Germline CDR1 and CDR2: SGHNT and YYREEE (reference sequence). CDR3 length: 14 amino acids. V shed 4 bases and J shed 1 base, with 11 bases lying between them. The CDR3 DNA reads TGTGCCAGCAGCCCTCCTGGGCCGAACACTGAAGCTTTCTTT. Residues: CASSPPGPNTEAFF.

This clone was found once. This chain links TRBV10-3 with TRBJ2-3; tentative D call: TRBD2 (6 bases). V lost 0 bases, J lost 4 bases, and 11 bases lay in between. The length of the CDR3 is 15 residues. CDR1 and CDR2 (germline): ENHRY, SYGVKD. CDR3 sequence reads: CAISESPGLADTQYF. The DNA for the CDR3 is TGTGCCATCAGTGAGTCGCCGGGACTTGCAGATACGCAGTATTTT.

The chain links TRBV19 to TRBJ2-1, with 7 bases identical to TRBD1. V lost 6 bases to trimming and J lost 9 bases; unmatched junction nucleotides: 11. The CDR3 spans 14 residues. CDR1 is LNHDA, CDR2 SQIVND, per germline (reference sequence). CDR3 sequence reads: CASSDQTGAGEQFF. For the CDR3, the DNA is TGTGCCAGTAGCGACCAAACAGGGGCTGGTGAGCAGTTCTTC.

The chain employs TRBV28 and TRBJ1-1; D might be TRBD1 (6 bases). The CDR3 covers 12 residues. Trimming cost V 6 bases and J 9 bases, with 14 bases left between them. Per germline, CDR1 MDHEN and CDR2 SYDVKM. The CDR3 DNA follows: TGTGCCAGCAGACAGGGTTATGGGAAAGCTTTCTTT. Amino acids: CASRQGYGKAFF.

The V gene is TRBV21-1, the J gene TRBJ1-5. TRBV21-1 is an annotated pseudogene. The CDR3 is 16 amino acids. The chain's CDR3 is CASSPDERARVQPQHF. In DNA, the CDR3 is TGTGCCAGCAGCCCAGATGAGAGGGCCCGAGTTCAGCCCCAGCATTTT.

This clone turned up a few times. This chain connects TRBV29-1 to TRBJ2-7; 8 bases align to TRBD1. Germline V lookup: CDR1 SQVTM, CDR2 ANQGSEA. Germline trimming cut 8 bases from V and 4 bases from J; bases unmatched to any gene: 16. The CDR3 totals 15 residues. Here the CDR3 DNA reads TGCAGCCCACAGGGGGTGGAGGTCCGCTTGTACGAGCAGTACTTC. Translating gives CSPQGVEVRLYEQYF.

This chain uses TRBV28 with TRBJ2-7, with 8 positions matching TRBD1. V lost 3 bases, J lost 5 bases, and 12 bases stayed unmatched. The CDR3 totals 16 residues. Looked up from germline, CDR1 is MDHEN and CDR2 is SYDVKM. The CDR3 coding sequence is TGTGCCAGCAGTTTTATTGGCGGCAGGGGGCGAGACGAGCAGTACTTC. This codes for CASSFIGGRGRDEQYF.

Note on this clone: At one boundary the junction diverges from the germline segment, which might be a read error. This chain connects TRBV4-1 to TRBJ2-2; TRBD2 matches at 9 bases. Germline-derived CDR1 and CDR2 are MGHRA and YSYEKL. The CDR3 runs to 16 residues. This CDR3 reads CASRQGLARYTGELFF. DNA for the CDR3: TGCGCCAGCAGACAAGGACTAGCGAGGTACACCGGGGAGCTGTTTTTT.

J is TRBJ1-2 and V is TRBV7-6, with 9 bases identical to TRBD1. With V trimmed by 1 base and J by 4 bases, 1 base remained unmatched. In germline, CDR1 is SGHVS, CDR2 FNYEAQ. The CDR3 runs to 14 residues. The CDR3 region has the DNA TGTGCCAGCAGCTTAGAGACAGGGGGCTATGGCTACACCTTC. Translating gives CASSLETGGYGYTF.

The rearrangement uses TRBV7-9 and TRBJ2-5, with 11 bases aligning to TRBD2. The CDR3 length is 14 residues. Germline trimming cut 4 bases from V and 3 bases from J; bases unmatched to any gene: 1. CDR1 SEHNR and CDR2 FQNEAQ come from the germline V gene (reference sequence). CDR3 coding DNA: TGTGCCAGCAGCTGGGGACTAGCGGAAGAGACCCAGTACTTC. Protein sequence: CASSWGLAEETQYF.

The gene calls are TRBV9 and TRBJ1-2; weak D call: TRBD1 (6 bases). Germline CDR1 reads SGDLS; CDR2 reads YYNGEE. V was clipped by 3 bases and J by 6 bases, with 12 bases between them. The CDR3 contains 13 residues. The CDR3, as DNA: TGTGCCAGCAGCGATTCGGCAGGGGATGGCTACACCTTC. Amino acids: CASSDSAGDGYTF.

The chain carries TRBV30 and TRBJ1-1; possibly TRBD1 for D (5 bases). Germline loops: CDR1 GTSNPN, CDR2 SVGIG (reference sequence). The CDR3 extends over 17 amino acids. The germline V and J ends were trimmed by 3 bases and 8 bases, with 28 bases remaining between them. This CDR3 reads CAWRRVRAGGRSKEAFF. The CDR3 DNA sequence: TGTGCCTGGAGGAGGGTGCGAGCGGGGGGTAGAAGTAAAGAAGCTTTCTTT.

The chain links TRBV27 to TRBJ1-6, with D possibly TRBD1 on 6 matching bases. Looked up from germline, CDR1 is MNHEY and CDR2 is SMNVEV (reference sequence). Trimming left V 5 bases short and J 7 bases short, with 12 bases between. The CDR3 has 14 residues. The CDR3 nucleotides read TGTGCCAGCAGTCTACAGGGCCCCAATTCACCCCTCCACTTT. This encodes CASSLQGPNSPLHF.

On this clone: A read error may account for a junction end that differs from germline. V gene TRBV6-5 combines with J gene TRBJ2-7; tentative D call: TRBD2 (6 bases). The CDR3 spans 11 residues. The germline gives CDR1 MNHEY, CDR2 SVGAGI. This CDR3 is CASSNGGTVHF. The CDR3, as DNA: TGTGCCAGCAGTAATGGGGGGACGGTCCACTTC.

The chain is built from TRBV5-1 and TRBJ1-2, with 7 bases fitting TRBD1. Trimming cost V 0 bases and J 4 bases; bases outside gene matches: 6. CDR3 size: 15 residues. Germline CDR1 SGHRS, CDR2 YFSETQ. CDR3 in amino acids: CASSLGTGDGYGYTF. The CDR3 bases are TGCGCCAGCAGCTTGGGAACAGGGGATGGCTATGGCTACACCTTC.

V and J are TRBV28 and TRBJ2-2; D is unclear. V gave up 2 bases and J gave up 6 bases, with 7 bases separating them. Germline CDR1 reads MDHEN; CDR2 reads SYDVKM. The CDR3 extends over 13 amino acids. CDR3 bases: TGTGCCAGCAGTTTAGGAGCATCCGGGGAGCTGTTTTTT. It encodes CASSLGASGELFF.

This clone turned up a few times. The V gene is TRBV5-1, the J gene TRBJ1-6; D unclear. This CDR3 is 18 amino acids long. Germline CDR1 reads SGHRS; CDR2 reads YFSETQ. Trimming removed 0 bases at V and 0 bases at J, with 13 bases between. The CDR3 protein is CASSLVFGESSYNSPLHF. Here the CDR3 DNA reads TGCGCCAGCAGCTTGGTTTTTGGGGAGAGCTCCTATAATTCACCCCTCCACTTT.

Only a few counts were recorded for this clone. The chain recombines TRBV28 with TRBJ1-3; TRBD1 might be the D (5 bases). V was pared by 6 bases and J by 4 bases, with 7 bases between. The germline V gene has CDR1 MDHEN and CDR2 SYDVKM. This CDR3 has 12 residues. The CDR3 region is CASRWGGNTIYF. DNA of the CDR3: TGTGCCAGCAGGTGGGGCGGAAACACCATATATTTT.

CDR3 region: CAWSQRDSPLHF. The CDR3 DNA follows: TGTGCCTGGAGCCAACGGGATTCACCCCTCCACTTT. J is TRBJ1-6 and V is TRBV30; no firm D call. The CDR3 consists of 12 residues. Trimming stripped 3 bases from V and 8 bases from J, with 8 bases between. CDR1 and CDR2 from the germline V gene are GTSNPN and SVGIG (reference sequence).

V usage is TRBV29-1 and J usage is TRBJ2-3, with unresolved D. V shed 4 bases and J shed 5 bases, with 10 bases lying between them. Germline V CDR1 and CDR2: SQVTM, ANQGSEA. This CDR3 region has 12 residues. CDR3 in amino acids: CSVALLKDTQYF. CDR3 in DNA: TGCAGCGTTGCCCTTCTTAAAGATACGCAGTATTTT.

The chain uses TRBV9 and TRBJ2-7, with TRBD1 matching 7 bases. Germline CDR1 is SGDLS and CDR2 is YYNGEE. The CDR3 length is 15 residues. Losses at the gene ends were 4 bases for V and 6 bases for J; bases not matched to a gene: 13. CDR3 sequence: CASSPRDRVVPEQYF. The CDR3 DNA sequence: TGTGCCAGCAGCCCTCGAGACAGGGTCGTTCCCGAGCAGTACTTC.

This clone appeared once. This chain connects TRBV10-3 to TRBJ1-1; 9 bases are a match to TRBD1. The CDR3 is 17 residues long. Trimming cost V 4 bases and J 3 bases; bases outside gene matches: 12. Germline CDR1 is ENHRY and CDR2 is SYGVKD. The CDR3 DNA is TGTGCCATCAGTGCCCGGGGACAGGGAGGGTTGGACACTGAAGCTTTCTTT. Its protein is CAISARGQGGLDTEAFF.

Turning to this clone: The junction departs from germline at one end; a sequencing error may be responsible. V and J are TRBV7-4 and TRBJ2-3, with TRBD2 matching over 7 bases. The CDR3 totals 18 residues. The germline V gene encodes CDR1 SGHVT and CDR2 SQSDAQ. For the CDR3, the DNA is TGTGCCAGCAGCCCCCGACGCAAGCGGGATCTTCGCCCAGATACGCGGTATTTT. Translated, it gives CASSPRRKRDLRPDTRYF.

This rearrangement joins TRBV29-1 to TRBJ2-1, with TRBD2 matching over 7 bases. The CDR3 extends over 16 amino acids. The ends lost 0 bases at V and 1 base at J; junction bases unmatched: 6. CDR1 is SQVTM, CDR2 ANQGSEA, per germline. The CDR3 spells CSVEEPLAISYNEQFF. The DNA for the CDR3 is TGCAGCGTTGAAGAGCCACTAGCGATATCCTACAATGAGCAGTTCTTC.

This chain links TRBV5-8 with TRBJ2-5; the match to TRBD1 covers 8 bases. The germline CDR1 and CDR2 sequences are SGHTS and YDEGEE. V shed 7 bases, J shed 4 bases, and the junction held 3 bases outside the gene matches. This CDR3 is built from 12 residues. CDR3 coding DNA: TGTGCCAGCGGACAGGGAGCAGAGACCCAGTACTTC. It translates to CASGQGAETQYF.